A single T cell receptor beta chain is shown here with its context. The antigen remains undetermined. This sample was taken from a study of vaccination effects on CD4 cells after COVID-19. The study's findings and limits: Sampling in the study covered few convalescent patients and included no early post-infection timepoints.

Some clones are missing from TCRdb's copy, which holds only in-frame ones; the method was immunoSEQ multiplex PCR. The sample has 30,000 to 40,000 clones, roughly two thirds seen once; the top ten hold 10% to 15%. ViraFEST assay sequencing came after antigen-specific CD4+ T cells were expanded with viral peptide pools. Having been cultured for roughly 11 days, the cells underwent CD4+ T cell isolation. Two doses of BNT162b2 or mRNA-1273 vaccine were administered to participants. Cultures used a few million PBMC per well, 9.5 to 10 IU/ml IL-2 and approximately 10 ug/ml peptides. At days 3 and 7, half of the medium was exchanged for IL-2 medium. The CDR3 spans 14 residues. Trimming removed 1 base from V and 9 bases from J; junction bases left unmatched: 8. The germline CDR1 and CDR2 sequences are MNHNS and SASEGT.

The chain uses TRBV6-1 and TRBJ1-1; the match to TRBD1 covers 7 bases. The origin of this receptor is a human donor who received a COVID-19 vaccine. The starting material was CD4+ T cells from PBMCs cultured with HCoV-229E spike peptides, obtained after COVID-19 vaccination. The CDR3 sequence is CASSEGRSGGKAFF. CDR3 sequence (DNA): TGTGCCAGCAGTGAAGGGAGATCAGGGGGGAAAGCTTTCTTT.